These 9 T cell receptor beta chains originate from one sample sequenced in a study of cytomegalovirus exposure and HLA in healthy donors. Primers included in the PCR were 60 Vbeta and 13 Jbeta primers. Method: immunoSEQ multiplex PCR; TCRdb's copy keeps in-frame clones and lacks some. The table shows 130,000 or so clones, with roughly 77% occurring only once. Sequencing input: PBMCs. These receptors were collected from a man aged 35-49 years in good health and CMV-seronegative.

The rearrangement joins TRBV9 to TRBJ1-4; D is uncertain. Deletions cut 0 bases from V and 9 bases from J, with 9 bases between. The CDR3 contains 13 residues. CDR1 and CDR2 (germline): SGDLS, YYNGEE. CDR3: CASSVGIAKKLFF. Written as DNA, the CDR3 is TGTGCCAGCAGCGTAGGTATTGCGAAAAAACTGTTTTTT. The variable domain in full, completed from reference TRBV9 and TRBJ1-4, reads DSGVTQTPKHLITATGQRVTLRCSPRSGDLSVYWYQQSLDQGLQFLIQYYNGEERAKGNILERFSAQQFPDLHSELNLSSLELGDSALYFCASSVGIAKKLFFGSGTQLSVL.

DNA of the CDR3: TGTGCCAGCAGTGAAGGGGGCGGGGGCTACGAGCAGTACTTC. Amino acid sequence: CASSEGGGGYEQYF. The chain couples TRBV6-1 to TRBJ2-7; 7 bases fit TRBD2. Germline V gives CDR1 MNHNS, CDR2 SASEGT. Trimming at V came to 1 base and at J to 3 bases, leaving 3 bases not matched to a gene. The CDR3 is 14 amino acids.

The V and J genes are TRBV20-1 and TRBJ2-7, with D perhaps matching TRBD1 (6 bases). Germline lookup yields CDR1 DFQATT and CDR2 SNEGSKA (reference sequence). The CDR3 runs 11 residues. V dropped 5 bases and J dropped 3 bases, with 8 bases sitting between them. The CDR3 spells CSAGGVYEQYF. CDR3 coding DNA: TGCAGTGCTGGGGGCGTCTACGAGCAGTACTTC.

The chain carries TRBV11-2 and TRBJ1-2; D is possibly TRBD1 (5 bases). Trimming took off 5 bases at V and 7 bases at J, with 14 bases between the two ends. The CDR3 length is 13 residues. Germline CDR1 reads SGHAT; CDR2 reads FQNNGV. The chain's CDR3 is CASSGDSARGYTF. In nucleotides, the CDR3 is TGTGCCAGCAGCGGAGACAGCGCTCGTGGCTACACCTTC.

The V call is TRBV18, the J call TRBJ1-1; D gene ambiguous. V gave up 1 base and J gave up 4 bases, with 10 bases separating them. The germline CDR1 and CDR2 sequences are KGHSH and LQKENI. CDR3 length: 14 amino acids. The CDR3 sequence: CASSPQGRGTEAFF. The DNA for the CDR3 is TGTGCCAGCTCACCACAGGGCCGGGGCACTGAAGCTTTCTTT. Complete variable domain (other parts from reference TRBV18 and TRBJ1-1): NAGVMQNPRHLVRRRGQEARLRCSPMKGHSHVYWYRQLPEEGLKFMVYLQKENIIDESGMPKERFSAEFPKEGPSILRIQQVVRGDSAAYFCASSPQGRGTEAFFGQGTRLTVV.

CDR3 coding DNA: TGCGCCAGCAGCTCCGGGTCGGCCTACGAGCAGTACTTC. Translation gives CASSSGSAYEQYF. The V gene is TRBV5-1, the J gene TRBJ2-7; no definite D call. Germline lookup yields CDR1 SGHRS and CDR2 YFSETQ. V was shortened by 3 bases and J by 2 bases, with 9 bases between the two germline ends. The CDR3 has 13 amino acids. Drawing the rest from reference TRBV5-1 and TRBJ2-7, the complete variable domain is KAGVTQTPRYLIKTRGQQVTLSCSPISGHRSVSWYQQTPGQGLQFLFEYFSETQRNKGNFPGRFSGRQFSNSRSEMNVSTLELGDSALYLCASSSGSAYEQYFGPGTRLTVT.

The rearrangement uses TRBV4-1 and TRBJ1-2; tentatively, D is TRBD1 (5 bases). Trimming took off 2 bases at V and 8 bases at J, with 18 bases between the two ends. The CDR3 is 15 residues long. Germline values: CDR1 MGHRA, CDR2 YSYEKL. This chain's CDR3 is CASSQRGGRAEGYTF. For the CDR3, the DNA is TGCGCCAGCAGCCAAAGGGGAGGGAGGGCTGAGGGCTACACCTTC.

This chain joins TRBV5-6 and TRBJ1-5; no clear D gene. CDR3 length equals 14 residues. Germline V gene data show CDR1 as SGHDT and CDR2 as YYEEEE. Trimming took 4 bases from V and 4 from J, leaving 12 bases between them. CDR3: CASSPSWGNQPQHF. CDR3 sequence (DNA): TGTGCCAGCAGCCCTAGCTGGGGAAATCAGCCCCAGCATTTT.

The V call is TRBV9, the J call TRBJ2-1; D is perhaps TRBD2 (5 bases). CDR1 is SGDLS and CDR2 is YYNGEE in the germline V gene. With 2 bases removed from V and 10 bases from J, the gap between germline ends came to 10 bases. The CDR3 loop spans 12 amino acids. CDR3 sequence: CASSVTICEQFF. CDR3 bases: TGTGCCAGCAGCGTGACTATCTGCGAGCAGTTCTTC.